The next 18 T cell receptor beta chains were all read from a single sample in a study of cytomegalovirus exposure and HLA in healthy donors. Clones were read by immunoSEQ multiplex PCR, and TCRdb kept only the in-frame ones, dropping some. The sample lists approximately 60,000 clones; about 92% were seen once. The sequenced material came from PBMCs. Receptors were obtained from a woman under 30 in good health and CMV-seronegative.

The gene calls are TRBV14 and TRBJ2-2; TRBD2 matches at 9 bases. The germline V gene encodes CDR1 SGHDN and CDR2 FVKESK. The CDR3 is 16 amino acids. V gave up 4 bases and J gave up 6 bases; unmatched junction bases: 9. In nucleotides, the CDR3 is TGTGCCAGCAGCCCGAGGATCGGCGGGGGGGCCGGGGAGCTGTTTTTT. Its translation: CASSPRIGGGAGELFF.

This sequence joins TRBV27 and TRBJ1-2; D is perhaps TRBD1 (5 bases). This CDR3 has 15 amino acids. CDR1 is MNHEY, CDR2 SMNVEV, per germline (reference sequence). Trimming took off 5 bases at V and 8 bases at J, with 21 bases between the two ends. DNA of the CDR3: TGTGCCAGCAGTACATCGGACGGGACTCGGCGGGGCTACACCTTC. Encoded protein: CASSTSDGTRRGYTF.

The rearrangement joins TRBV5-4 to TRBJ2-5; 12 bases fit TRBD2. Germline lookup yields CDR1 SGHNT and CDR2 YYREEE (reference sequence). V dropped 4 bases and J dropped 5; count of bases not matched to a gene: 15. This CDR3 comprises 18 residues. CDR3 nucleotides: TGTGCCAGCAGCCCAAGCTTTGTTACTAGCGGGGGGCGGGAGACCCAGTACTTC. It encodes CASSPSFVTSGGRETQYF.

This chain joins TRBV6-1 and TRBJ1-4; D call uncertain. Germline loops: CDR1 MNHNS, CDR2 SASEGT. Trimming removed 4 bases from V and 2 bases from J, with 5 bases in between. The CDR3 is 13 residues long. DNA for the CDR3: TGTGCCAGCAGTGGGCTTACTAATGAAAAACTGTTTTTT. Its protein product is CASSGLTNEKLFF.

This clone has only one observation. V is TRBV7-8 and J is TRBJ2-7; a possible D gene is TRBD2 (7 bases). Trimming removed 2 bases from V and 0 bases from J, with 14 bases in between. This CDR3 has 16 residues. CDR1 SGHVS and CDR2 FQNEAQ come from the germline V gene. The CDR3 sequence: CASSLLGGDGSYEQYF. In DNA, the CDR3 is TGTGCCAGCAGCTTATTAGGGGGGGACGGCTCCTACGAGCAGTACTTC.

The J gene is TRBJ2-3, the V gene TRBV27, with D possibly matching TRBD2 (6 bases). Germline-derived CDR1 and CDR2 are MNHEY and SMNVEV (reference sequence). Trimming removed 3 bases from V and 2 bases from J, with 24 bases in between. CDR3 length: 19 amino acids. CDR3 coding DNA: TGTGCCAGCAGTTTTGGGCGGCCTATTCCGAGCGGGTCCACAGATACGCAGTATTTT. This sequence encodes CASSFGRPIPSGSTDTQYF.

This clone was counted once. Different DNA sequences within this sample yield the same CDR3. The chain links TRBV6-5 to TRBJ1-2, with TRBD1 matching 9 bases. V lost 6 bases and J lost 8; bases outside the gene matches: 4. This CDR3 is built from 12 residues. CDR1 and CDR2 from the germline V gene are MNHEY and SVGAGI. The DNA of the CDR3 is TGTGCCAGCAGGAGGACAGGGGAGGGCTACACCTTC. Translation: CASRRTGEGYTF.

The rearrangement links TRBV5-4 to TRBJ1-1, with D uncertain. Germline V gives CDR1 SGHNT, CDR2 YYREEE (reference sequence). The length of the CDR3 is 12 residues. V dropped 0 bases and J dropped 7 bases, with 7 bases sitting between them. DNA of the CDR3: TGTGCCAGCAGCTTGGGACGGGGTGAAGCTTTCTTT. Amino acid sequence: CASSLGRGEAFF.

The V and J genes are TRBV5-6 and TRBJ1-2; TRBD1 agrees at 7 bases. V lost 1 base to trimming and J lost 2 bases; unmatched junction nucleotides: 8. Germline CDR1 reads SGHDT; CDR2 reads YYEEEE. This CDR3 spans 16 amino acids. DNA of the CDR3: TGTGCCAGCAGCTTGCCGACAGGGAAAGGGAACTATGGCTACACCTTC. This sequence encodes CASSLPTGKGNYGYTF.

This sequence joins TRBV11-3 and TRBJ2-3; tentative D call: TRBD2 (6 bases). Germline lookup yields CDR1 SGHNT and CDR2 YENEEA. The CDR3 is 14 residues long. The V end was cut by 4 bases, the J end by 6 bases, with 14 bases between. As DNA, the CDR3 is TGTGCCAGCAGCTCCGACGGGGGTCGGGATACGCAGTATTTT. It yields the protein CASSSDGGRDTQYF.

The chain combines TRBV7-3 with TRBJ1-2; D ambiguous. V shed 2 bases and J shed 0 bases, with 10 bases lying between them. The CDR3 spans 15 residues. CDR1 is SGHTA, CDR2 FQGTGA, per germline. The CDR3 nucleotides read TGTGCCAGCAGCTTACTTCCGGGATCTAACTATGGCTACACCTTC. Amino acids: CASSLLPGSNYGYTF.

The chain carries TRBV2 and TRBJ2-1, with 8 bases identical to TRBD2. CDR1 is SNHLY and CDR2 is FYNNEI in the germline V gene. V lost 8 bases and J lost 0; bases outside the gene matches: 15. The CDR3 has 18 amino acids. The CDR3 region has the DNA TGTGCCAGCCTCCGATCCAAGCGGGAGAGGAGCTCCTACAATGAGCAGTTCTTC. This sequence encodes CASLRSKRERSSYNEQFF.

The CDR3 DNA follows: TGTGCCAGCAGCTTGCCGCTCGCGAGCACAGATACGCAGTATTTT. Translation: CASSLPLASTDTQYF. The chain uses TRBV5-4 and TRBJ2-3; D gene unclear. Trimming removed 1 base at V and 0 bases at J, with 9 bases between. This CDR3 has 15 residues. From germline, CDR1 is SGHNT and CDR2 YYREEE (reference sequence). Full variable domain (remainder filled in from reference TRBV5-4 and TRBJ2-3): ETGVTQSPTHLIKTRGQQVTLRCSSQSGHNTVSWYQQALGQGPQFIFQYYREEENGRGNFPPRFSGLQFPNYSSELNVNALELDDSALYLCASSLPLASTDTQYFGPGTRLTVL.

The J gene is TRBJ2-5, the V gene TRBV18; 9 bases line up with TRBD1. V lost 2 bases and J lost 5; bases outside the gene matches: 3. The CDR3 runs to 14 residues. Germline CDR1 is KGHSH and CDR2 is LQKENI. The CDR3 spells CASSPGTGSETQYF. For the CDR3, the DNA is TGTGCCAGCTCACCAGGGACAGGGAGCGAGACCCAGTACTTC.

The sample holds one count of this clone. The chain joins TRBV5-8 to TRBJ2-2, with TRBD1 matching 8 bases. The germline V gene has CDR1 SGHTS and CDR2 YDEGEE. V was clipped by 3 bases and J by 8 bases; unmatched bases: 9. The CDR3 runs 15 residues. CDR3 protein: CASSSPDRDLGELFF. CDR3 in DNA: TGTGCCAGCAGCTCACCGGACAGGGACCTAGGGGAGCTGTTTTTT.

The gene calls are TRBV5-1 and TRBJ2-3; 8 bases map to TRBD2. The CDR3 runs to 14 residues. V dropped 4 bases and J dropped 1; count of bases not matched to a gene: 2. In germline, CDR1 is SGHRS, CDR2 YFSETQ. The CDR3 DNA is TGCGCCAGCAGCCTTAGCGGGGGCACAGATACGCAGTATTTT. Protein product: CASSLSGGTDTQYF. The variable domain in full, with the rest retrieved from reference TRBV5-1 and TRBJ2-3, is KAGVTQTPRYLIKTRGQQVTLSCSPISGHRSVSWYQQTPGQGLQFLFEYFSETQRNKGNFPGRFSGRQFSNSRSEMNVSTLELGDSALYLCASSLSGGTDTQYFGPGTRLTVL.

V gene TRBV7-9 combines with J gene TRBJ2-3, with 7 nucleotides matching TRBD2. This CDR3 contains 16 residues. Germline lookup yields CDR1 SEHNR and CDR2 FQNEAQ (reference sequence). V trimming: 4 bases; J trimming: 0 bases; junction bases outside the gene matches: 7. The CDR3 loop reads CASSSNLAESTDTQYF. The CDR3 nucleotides are TGTGCCAGCAGCTCCAACCTAGCGGAAAGCACAGATACGCAGTATTTT.

The CDR3 bases are TGTGCCAGCAGTTGGAGGGAGGGGACTGAAGCTTTCTTT. Translation gives CASSWREGTEAFF. V usage is TRBV27 and J usage is TRBJ1-1, with TRBD1 as a possible D gene (5 bases). The length of the CDR3 is 13 residues. Germline V gene sequence: CDR1 MNHEY, CDR2 SMNVEV (reference sequence). Trimming removed 4 bases from V and 5 bases from J, with 11 bases in between.